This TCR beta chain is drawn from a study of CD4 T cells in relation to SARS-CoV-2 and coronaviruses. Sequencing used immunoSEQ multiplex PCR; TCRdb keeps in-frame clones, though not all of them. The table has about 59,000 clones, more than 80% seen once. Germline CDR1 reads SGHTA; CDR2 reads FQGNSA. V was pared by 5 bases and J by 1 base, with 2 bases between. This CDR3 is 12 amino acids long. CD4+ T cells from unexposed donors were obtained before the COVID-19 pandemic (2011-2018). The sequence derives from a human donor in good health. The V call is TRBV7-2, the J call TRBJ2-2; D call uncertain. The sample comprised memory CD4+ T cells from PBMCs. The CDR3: CASSKNTGELFF. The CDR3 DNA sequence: TGTGCCAGCAGCAAGAACACCGGGGAGCTGTTTTTT. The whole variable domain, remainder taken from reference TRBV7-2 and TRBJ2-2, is GAGVSQSPSNKVTEKGKDVELRCDPISGHTALYWYRQSLGQGLEFLIYFQGNSAPDKSGLPSDRFSAERTGGSVSTLTIQRTQQEDSAVYLCASSKNTGELFFGEGSRLTVL.